This TCR beta chain was sequenced during a study of blood T cells in healthy people across ages. Across the whole study: Capture by template switching was about one barcoded beta molecule per two T cells.

Together with a sample-barcoded 5' primer, a J-beta primer mix was included in a second PCR lasting roughly 7 to 11 cycles. All cDNA molecules were each tagged by a template-switch adaptor with 12 random nucleotides. TCRdb re-called the 5' RACE reads through MiXCR, storing one row per CDR3 protein. Altogether hundreds of thousands of distinct CDR3 sequences are present, about 61% being singletons, with the ten largest covering 20% to 30%. J lost 9 bases, V lost 2 bases, and 10 bases had no gene match. CDR3 size: 15 residues. Germline-derived CDR1 and CDR2 are SEHNR and FQNEAQ (reference sequence). As to this clonotype: As yet, its antigen is unknown.

Each individual donor underwent a draw of around 9.8 milliliters of peripheral blood. Findings and limits, study-wide: Per million T cells, TCR beta diversity dropped roughly linearly as age increased.

Sequenced sample: blood. The rearrangement joins TRBV7-9 to TRBJ2-1, with 7 bases aligning to TRBD2. This clonotype was obtained from a man aged 40-55 years in good health. The CDR3 here is CASSLLAGRVAEQFF. For the CDR3, the DNA is TGTGCCAGCAGCTTATTAGCAGGGAGGGTTGCTGAGCAGTTCTTC. Looking up the rest from reference TRBV7-9 and TRBJ2-1 gives the full variable domain: DTGVSQNPRHKITKRGQNVTFRCDPISEHNRLYWYRQTLGQGPEFLTYFQNEAQLEKSRLLSDRFSAERPKGSFSTLEIQRTEQGDSAMYLCASSLLAGRVAEQFFGPGTRLTVL.